A single T cell receptor (beta chain) is shown here with its context. The data were taken from a study of blood T cell repertoires in COVID-19. Study-level background: The samples span acute and convalescent COVID-19 from the United States, Italy and Spain. T cells, B-cell-depleted T cells, or PBMCs provided the cDNA or gDNA that served as material.

The trim removed 6 bases at V and 13 bases at J, leaving 9 bases unmatched. This CDR3 has 13 amino acids. Germline loops: CDR1 WSHSY, CDR2 SAAADI. The cohort comprised adults aged about 18 to 90 years residing in 20 to 25 US areas. Original processing methods: The authors estimated nucleated cell counts from reference gene primer amplification. Assay: immunoSEQ multiplex PCR; the TCRdb copy retains only in-frame clones and omits some. The V and J calls and clone size are taken from that table; D and trimming were inferred from the DNA. The table has a few hundred thousand clones, roughly four fifths seen once; the top ten hold approximately 4.5%.

The chain carries TRBV10-2 and TRBJ1-6; 7 bases map to TRBD1. The sequenced sample was PBMCs or T cells enriched from blood (not recorded which). This TCR came from a man aged 30 to 45 with acute COVID-19. CDR3 loop: CASSGTDTSPLHF. The DNA for the CDR3 is TGCGCCAGCAGCGGGACAGATACCTCTCCCCTCCACTTT.